This is a list of T cell receptor beta chains from one sample in a study of radiotherapy plus CTLA-4 blockade in lung cancer. TCRdb keeps only in-frame clones here, not all; method: immunoSEQ multiplex PCR. The data show 50,000 to 65,000 clones, with 60% to 80% seen just once and about 2.4% held by the top ten. The specimen was peripheral blood, collected from a patient treated with radiotherapy plus ipilimumab. Receptors were obtained from a human donor with non-small cell lung cancer whose response to radiotherapy plus ipilimumab could not be evaluated. The conserved cysteine and the conserved F or W are not part of the CDR3 here.

>TRBV5-6
ASSWTTYEQY
>TRBV4-2
ASSLDRAETQY
>TRBV6-6
ASSKTSGSSTEQY
>TRBV2
ASTGVEGYLGELF
>TRBV28
ASSGTFTTEAF
>TRBV4-1
ASSQPMGQRSAEAF
>TRBV19
ARILKGWRVGEQF
>TRBV10-3
AISGIAGVEQF
>TRBV5-1
ASSPGTSGSREQF
>TRBV9
ASSPTGAGGYT
>TRBV9
ASSLTGLAGENTQY
>TRBV5-4
ASSTRTSGGGDTQY
>TRBV5-4
ASSLERQRNEKLF
>TRBV6-5
ASNRYQGTEAF
>TRBV6-6
ASSRGQGVNNEQF
>TRBV4-2
ASSQEGGARGELF
>TRBV6-6
ASTRGPVNNEQF
>TRBV19
ASSIGTGVINEQF
>TRBV4-1
ASSQGFPPTGGSGYT
>TRBV6-5
ASSYVATTDTQY
>TRBV27
ASSLQRRSPDTQY
>TRBV4-1
ASSLGTGSGWQY
>TRBV29-1
SVELADSGANNEQF
>TRBV28
AIQREATDTQY
>TRBV27
ASSLRQGDNSPLH
>TRBV6-6
ASSYGFLGNEQF
>TRBV20-1
SAGHNEQY
>TRBV9
ASSAEGARDTEAF
>TRBV19
ASSIRGQGSKNEQF
>TRBV5-1
ASSWTGTGGESPLH
>TRBV19
ASSMGHDAYGYT
>TRBV7-9
ASSPPGQGNEKLF
>TRBV7-7
ASSLGTSGGSEQF
>TRBV10-3
AISEAPEGYGYT
>TRBV6-1
ASSLPRNGGTEAF
>TRBV4-2
AGSQVTVDYGYT
>TRBV18
ASSSLGQGALPTNYGYT
>TRBV6-6
ATTLGGGPPRGEQY
>TRBV15
ATSRALLYEQY
>TRBV5-1
ASPGSNTDTQY
>TRBV7-9
ASSFSPTGNTYEQY
>TRBV9
ASSPRGSSGTGELF
>TRBV7-9
ASSFPGQVTYEQY
>TRBV5-4
ASRARDTSTDTQY
>TRBV7-9
ASSLVGTGVEQY
>TRBV6-1
ASSEVRGGGSYEQY